One sample yielded the 21 T cell receptor beta chains listed below, sequenced in a study of radiotherapy plus CTLA-4 blockade in lung cancer. The table came from immunoSEQ multiplex PCR; TCRdb's copy has only in-frame clones and leaves some out. This sample has about 76,000 clones; around 81% occur once, and the top ten carry 22%. Specimen: peripheral blood, collected from a patient treated with radiotherapy plus ipilimumab. The source of these receptors is a human donor with non-small cell lung cancer whose response to radiotherapy plus ipilimumab could not be evaluated. Some clones in this sample may be carry-over from other donors' samples.

The rearrangement links TRBV6-1 to TRBJ2-5, with TRBD2 matching over 15 bases. Trimming took 5 bases from V and 4 from J; bases not matched to a gene: 2. Per the germline V gene, CDR1 is MNHNS and CDR2 is SASEGT. The CDR3 loop spans 15 amino acids. The CDR3 is CASSWGLAGGETQYF. The DNA for the CDR3 is TGTGCCAGCAGTTGGGGACTAGCGGGGGGAGAGACCCAGTACTTC.

The chain couples TRBV6-1 to TRBJ2-1; 7 bases agree with TRBD1. This CDR3 is 14 amino acids long. The V gene's germline CDR1 is MNHNS and CDR2 SASEGT. V shed 9 bases and J 13 bases; nucleotides not matched to a gene: 18. CDR3 sequence (DNA): TGTGCCAGTTCTCTTCGACAGGGCCAGGCGGGCCAGTTCTTC. The encoded protein is CASSLRQGQAGQFF.

The CDR3 loop reads CASSLVIAGGSTDTQYF. CDR3 bases: TGCGCCAGCAGCTTGGTAATAGCGGGGGGGAGCACAGATACGCAGTATTTT. The chain employs TRBV5-1 and TRBJ2-3; 11 nucleotides align to TRBD2. V trimming: 0 bases; J trimming: 0 bases; junction bases outside the gene matches: 3. CDR3 size: 17 residues. Germline CDR1 is SGHRS and CDR2 is YFSETQ.

This clone was found a few times. The same CDR3 also results from other DNA sequences found in this sample. The rearrangement uses TRBV5-1 and TRBJ1-1; weak D call: TRBD1 (5 bases). The CDR3 spans 13 residues. CDR1 is SGHRS, CDR2 YFSETQ, per germline. The germline V and J ends were trimmed by 1 base and 1 base, with 5 bases remaining between them. CDR3 protein: CASSLQGNTEAFF. As DNA, the CDR3 is TGCGCCAGCAGCTTGCAGGGGAACACTGAAGCTTTCTTT.

This chain links TRBV7-9 with TRBJ2-3; possibly TRBD1 for D (6 bases). V was cut by 1 base and J by 4 bases, with 12 bases left in between. The germline V gene has CDR1 SEHNR and CDR2 FQNEAQ (reference sequence). The CDR3 covers 15 residues. The CDR3 loop is CASSLGYSGADTQYF. The CDR3 DNA reads TGTGCCAGCAGCTTAGGCTACTCAGGGGCAGATACGCAGTATTTT.

The V call is TRBV29-1, the J call TRBJ2-4, with TRBD1 matching over 11 bases. J lost 0 bases, V lost 4 bases, and 2 bases had no gene match. CDR3 length: 15 residues. Germline CDR1 is SQVTM and CDR2 is ANQGSEA. The CDR3 DNA follows: TGCAGCGTTGTGGGGACAGGGGGAGCCAAAAACATTCAGTACTTC. Its translation: CSVVGTGGAKNIQYF.

The V gene is TRBV5-5, the J gene TRBJ1-5; D uncertain. The CDR3 is made up of 14 amino acids. Trimming pared 0 bases from V and 6 bases from J, leaving 10 bases between. Germline V gene data show CDR1 as SGHKS and CDR2 as YYEKEE (reference sequence). The CDR3 region has the DNA TGTGCCAGCAGCTTGGGTCCGGAGGGTCAGCCCCAGCATTTT. It translates to CASSLGPEGQPQHF.

This chain joins TRBV6-5 and TRBJ2-3, with D maybe TRBD1 (6 bases). The V gene lost 5 bases and the J gene lost 4 bases, with 16 bases spanning the gap. Germline V gives CDR1 MNHEY, CDR2 SVGAGI. This CDR3 has 15 amino acids. DNA of the CDR3: TGTGCCAGCAGTATCGGACAGATGGGCCCAGATACGCAGTATTTT. Its translation: CASSIGQMGPDTQYF.

The chain uses TRBV28 and TRBJ2-5, with D perhaps TRBD2 (6 bases). The CDR3 loop spans 12 amino acids. V was pared by 1 base and J by 11 bases, with 11 bases between. Germline V gene sequence: CDR1 MDHEN, CDR2 SYDVKM. CDR3 protein: CASSLLTREQYF. The CDR3, as DNA: TGTGCCAGCAGTTTATTGACACGGGAGCAGTACTTC.

This clone was counted only a few times. This chain joins TRBV11-2 and TRBJ1-6, with 7 bases fitting TRBD1. Per germline, CDR1 SGHAT and CDR2 FQNNGV. CDR3 length: 15 residues. With 5 bases clipped from V and 2 bases from J, the junction kept 3 bases outside the gene matches. The CDR3 sequence is CASSRGGAYNSPLHF. CDR3 coding DNA: TGTGCCAGCAGCAGAGGGGGCGCCTATAATTCACCCCTCCACTTT.

DNA for the CDR3: TGTGCCAGCAGATCCGGGACAGGGTTTTATCACGAGCAGTACTTC. Its translation: CASRSGTGFYHEQYF. The chain uses TRBV6-5 and TRBJ2-7, with TRBD1 matching 9 bases. The CDR3 is made up of 15 amino acids. V lost 6 bases, J lost 5 bases, and 11 bases stayed unmatched. Germline CDR1 and CDR2: MNHEY and SVGAGI.

The chain employs TRBV9 and TRBJ1-1; D ambiguous. The V gene's germline CDR1 is SGDLS and CDR2 YYNGEE. CDR3 size: 17 residues. V lost 0 bases and J 2 bases, leaving 17 bases between the germline ends. The CDR3 bases are TGTGCCAGCAGCGTAGCTCTGGCAGGAAGAATCAACACTGAAGCTTTCTTT. The encoded protein is CASSVALAGRINTEAFF.

The genes are TRBV9 and TRBJ1-1; 8 bases fit TRBD1. The CDR3 runs 14 residues. Germline loops: CDR1 SGDLS, CDR2 YYNGEE. The V gene end was trimmed by 4 bases and the J gene end by 5 bases; junction bases not matched to a gene: 7. The CDR3 DNA sequence: TGTGCCAGCAGCCTTACAGGGGGACGAACTGAAGCTTTCTTT. The encoded protein is CASSLTGGRTEAFF.

This CDR3 is CASSPGQGAGYEQYF. The CDR3 DNA sequence: TGTGCCAGCTCACCGGGACAGGGGGCCGGTTACGAGCAGTACTTC. The rearrangement joins TRBV18 to TRBJ2-7, with 12 nucleotides matching TRBD1. Germline V gives CDR1 KGHSH, CDR2 LQKENI. This CDR3 region has 15 residues. V shed 3 bases, J shed 4 bases, and the junction held 4 bases outside the gene matches.

This chain uses TRBV2 with TRBJ2-7; D perhaps matches TRBD1 (6 bases). Trimming left V 6 bases short and J 7 bases short, with 10 bases between. The CDR3 has 11 amino acids. Looked up from germline, CDR1 is SNHLY and CDR2 is FYNNEI. DNA for the CDR3: TGTGCCAGCAGGGCAGACAGGGAGCAGTACTTC. This translates into CASRADREQYF. The full variable domain, its missing parts supplied by reference TRBV2 and TRBJ2-7, is EPEVTQTPSHQVTQMGQEVILRCVPISNHLYFYWYRQILGQKVEFLVSFYNNEISEKSEIFDDQFSVERPDGSNFTLKIRSTKLEDSAMYFCASRADREQYFGPGTRLTVT.

V gene TRBV2 combines with J gene TRBJ2-7, with D tentatively TRBD2 (5 bases). Deletions cut 7 bases from V and 3 bases from J, with 10 bases between. Per the germline V gene, CDR1 is SNHLY and CDR2 is FYNNEI. The CDR3 is made up of 12 amino acids. The CDR3 loop is CASKEAGYEQYF. CDR3 nucleotides: TGTGCCAGCAAGGAGGCAGGCTACGAGCAGTACTTC.

This chain connects TRBV5-6 to TRBJ1-1; no firm D call. Trimming took 1 base from V and 1 from J, leaving 5 bases between them. The CDR3 is 13 residues long. Germline V gene sequence: CDR1 SGHDT, CDR2 YYEEEE. The CDR3 DNA reads TGTGCCAGCAGCTTGACGGGGAACACTGAAGCTTTCTTT. Amino acid sequence: CASSLTGNTEAFF.

This clone has just a few counts. V and J are TRBV5-1 and TRBJ1-1, with 11 positions matching TRBD1. Germline CDR1 SGHRS, CDR2 YFSETQ. CDR3 length: 15 amino acids. V shed 4 bases and J 4 bases; nucleotides not matched to a gene: 6. The CDR3 reads CASSAWTGGGTEAFF. DNA for the CDR3: TGCGCCAGCAGCGCCTGGACAGGGGGCGGCACTGAAGCTTTCTTT. Drawing the rest from reference TRBV5-1 and TRBJ1-1, the complete variable domain is KAGVTQTPRYLIKTRGQQVTLSCSPISGHRSVSWYQQTPGQGLQFLFEYFSETQRNKGNFPGRFSGRQFSNSRSEMNVSTLELGDSALYLCASSAWTGGGTEAFFGQGTRLTVV.

A note on this clone: The junction shows a germline mismatch at one end, possibly a read error. The rearrangement joins TRBV15 to TRBJ1-6, with D unclear. Germline assignment: CDR1 LNHNV and CDR2 YYDKDF (reference sequence). The CDR3 sequence is 17 residues long. CDR3 DNA sequence: TGTGCCACCGGCAGAGATCTAGAGGGCCCCTATAATTCACCCCTCCACTTT. Amino acids: CATGRDLEGPYNSPLHF.

J is TRBJ2-2 and V is TRBV2; no definite D call. The V gene lost 6 bases and the J gene lost 4 bases, with 9 bases spanning the gap. The CDR3 extends over 13 amino acids. Germline V gives CDR1 SNHLY, CDR2 FYNNEI. The CDR3, as DNA: TGTGCCAGCAGCGTGGTACTCACCGGGGAGCTGTTTTTT. Its translation is CASSVVLTGELFF.

The chain carries TRBV7-2 and TRBJ2-3; 8 bases match TRBD1. Germline loops: CDR1 SGHTA, CDR2 FQGNSA. Trimming at V came to 4 bases and at J to 5 bases, leaving 5 bases not matched to a gene. The CDR3 is 14 residues long. The CDR3 protein is CASSSQGAGDTQYF. The DNA for the CDR3 is TGTGCCAGCAGCTCTCAGGGGGCGGGAGATACGCAGTATTTT.